This section outlines one T cell receptor (beta chain) sequence together with its context. No antigen is known for it. The data are from a study of OX40 agonist ivuxolimab in advanced cancers. Study at large: Ivuxolimab doses were 0.01, 0.1, 0.3, 1.5, 3 or 10 mg/kg every 2 weeks.

Germline assignment: CDR1 SGDLS and CDR2 YYNGEE. V dropped 4 bases and J dropped 8 bases, with 13 bases sitting between them. CDR3 length: 13 residues. Regarding the study as a whole: At 0.1-3.0 mg/kg, partial responders had clonal expansion among the lowest observed.

Profiling relied on immunoSEQ multiplex PCR, and the TCRdb table lists in-frame clones only, not all of them. This table holds approximately 70,000 clones, 94% found once. The chain links TRBV9 to TRBJ2-1; D unclear. The starting material was CD4+ or CD8+ T cells sorted from blood, obtained in a trial of the OX40 agonist ivuxolimab. This TCR was recovered from an adult with an advanced solid tumor such as melanoma, head and neck, liver or kidney cancer. The CDR3 DNA sequence: TGTGCCAGCAGCCCTCCCCGAAAGCATGAGCAGTTCTTC. Protein product: CASSPPRKHEQFF. Together with reference TRBV9 and TRBJ2-1, the CDR3 gives the full variable domain: DSGVTQTPKHLITATGQRVTLRCSPRSGDLSVYWYQQSLDQGLQFLIQYYNGEERAKGNILERFSAQQFPDLHSELNLSSLELGDSALYFCASSPPRKHEQFFGPGTRLTVL.